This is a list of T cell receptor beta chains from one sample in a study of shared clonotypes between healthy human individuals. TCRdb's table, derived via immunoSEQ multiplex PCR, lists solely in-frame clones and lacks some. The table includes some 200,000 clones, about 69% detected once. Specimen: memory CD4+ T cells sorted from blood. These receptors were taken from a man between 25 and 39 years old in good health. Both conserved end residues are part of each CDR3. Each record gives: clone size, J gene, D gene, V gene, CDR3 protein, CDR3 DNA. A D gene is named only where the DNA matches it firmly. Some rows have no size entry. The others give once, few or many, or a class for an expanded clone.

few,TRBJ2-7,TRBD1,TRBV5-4,CASSREGQGAAYEQYF,TGTGCCAGCAGCCGCGAGGGACAGGGGGCCGCCTACGAGCAGTACTTC
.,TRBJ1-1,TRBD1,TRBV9,CASSGAGGANTEAFF,TGTGCCAGCAGCGGCGCAGGGGGCGCGAACACTGAAGCTTTCTTT
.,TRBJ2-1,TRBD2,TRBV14,CASSHGGSSYNEQFF,TGTGCCAGCAGCCACGGCGGGAGCTCCTACAATGAGCAGTTCTTC
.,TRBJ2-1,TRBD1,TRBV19,CASSPGQGVGNEQFF,TGTGCCAGTAGCCCGGGACAGGGGGTGGGCAATGAGCAGTTCTTC
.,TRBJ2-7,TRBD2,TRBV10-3,CASSSGSRLADYEQYF,TGTGCCAGCAGTTCCGGTTCTAGACTAGCGGACTACGAGCAGTACTTC
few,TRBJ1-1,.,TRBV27,CASSSRATEAFF,TGTGCCAGCAGTTCCCGGGCCACTGAAGCTTTCTTT
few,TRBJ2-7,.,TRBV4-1,CASSQGPTSSYEQYF,TGCGCCAGCAGCCAAGGGCCAACGAGCTCCTACGAGCAGTACTTC
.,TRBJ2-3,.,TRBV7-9,CASSPDANTQYF,TGTGCCAGCAGCCCCGACGCAAATACGCAGTATTTT
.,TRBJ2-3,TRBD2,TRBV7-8,CASSLDTSGNTDTQYF,TGTGCCAGCAGCTTAGATACTAGCGGCAACACAGATACGCAGTATTTT
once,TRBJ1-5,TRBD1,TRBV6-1,CASRPGTGTLGPQHF,TGTGCCAGCAGGCCCGGGACAGGTACCCTGGGGCCCCAGCATTTT
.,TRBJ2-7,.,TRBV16,CASSQFLDRVYEQYF,TGTGCCAGCAGCCAATTCCTGGACAGAGTTTACGAGCAGTACTTC
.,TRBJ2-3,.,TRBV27,CASRVTGPLGTDTQYF,TGTGCCAGCAGGGTTACAGGGCCGCTAGGCACAGATACGCAGTATTTT
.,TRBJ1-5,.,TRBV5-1,CASSPQGGVNQPQHF,TGCGCCAGCAGCCCCCAAGGTGGGGTAAATCAGCCCCAGCATTTT
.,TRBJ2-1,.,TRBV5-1,CASSYQLGGSDNQQFF,TGCGCCAGCAGCTACCAACTAGGGGGGTCCGACAATCAGCAGTTCTTC
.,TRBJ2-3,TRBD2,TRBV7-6,CASSDRSGLAGSTDTQYF,TGTGCCAGCAGCGACCGCTCGGGACTAGCGGGGAGCACAGATACGCAGTATTTT
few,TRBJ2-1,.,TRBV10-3,CANMPGQGEEQFF,TGTGCCAACATGCCGGGACAAGGCGAAGAGCAGTTCTTC
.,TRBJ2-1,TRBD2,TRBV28,CASSLGQGWTSGSDYEQFF,TGTGCCAGCAGTTTAGGGCAGGGGTGGACTAGCGGGAGCGATTACGAGCAGTTCTTC
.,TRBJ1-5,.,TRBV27,CASSGPGGPQHF,TGTGCCAGCAGTGGCCCCGGGGGGCCCCAGCATTTT
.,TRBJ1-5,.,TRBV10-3,CAIRDSNQPQHF,TGTGCCATCAGAGATAGCAATCAGCCCCAGCATTTT
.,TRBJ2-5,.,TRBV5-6,CASSLGAGSMGETQYF,TGTGCCAGCAGCTTGGGGGCCGGGTCTATGGGAGAGACCCAGTACTTC
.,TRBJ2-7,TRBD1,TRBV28,CASRGTVSYEQYF,TGTGCCAGCAGGGGGACAGTCTCCTACGAGCAGTACTTC
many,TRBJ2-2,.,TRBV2,CASSPGENTGELFF,TGTGCCAGCAGTCCGGGAGAAAACACCGGGGAGCTGTTTTTT
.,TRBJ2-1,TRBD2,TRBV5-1,CASSLDFGTSGKMGPYNEQFF,TGCGCCAGCAGCTTGGATTTCGGGACTAGCGGGAAAATGGGTCCCTACAATGAGCAGTTCTTC
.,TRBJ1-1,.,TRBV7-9,CASSFGGANTEAFF,TGTGCCAGCAGCTTTGGGGGCGCGAACACTGAAGCTTTCTTT
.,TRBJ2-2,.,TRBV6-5,CASSYSPTLSTGELFF,TGTGCCAGCAGTTACAGTCCTACGTTGAGCACCGGGGAGCTGTTTTTT
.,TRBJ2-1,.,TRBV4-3,CASSQDLAPPYNEQFF,TGCGCCAGCAGCCAAGATCTAGCGCCACCCTACAATGAGCAGTTCTTC
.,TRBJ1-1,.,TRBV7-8,CASSLRTENTEAFF,TGTGCCAGCAGCTTAAGGACAGAGAACACTGAAGCTTTCTTT
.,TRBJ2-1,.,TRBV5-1,CASSLTATRVNNEQFF,TGCGCCAGCAGCTTGACGGCTACCAGGGTAAACAATGAGCAGTTCTTC
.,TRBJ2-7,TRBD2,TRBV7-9,CASSLVSGRAHEQYF,TGTGCCAGCAGCTTAGTGAGCGGGAGGGCCCACGAGCAGTACTTC
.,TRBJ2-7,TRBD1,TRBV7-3,CASSRNRGGEQYF,TGTGCCAGCAGCAGAAACAGGGGCGGCGAGCAGTACTTC
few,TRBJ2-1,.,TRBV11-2,CASSLGAAYNEQFF,TGTGCCAGCAGCTTAGGGGCGGCATACAATGAGCAGTTCTTC
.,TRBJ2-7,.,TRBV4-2,CASSQAGVLSYEQYF,TGTGCCAGCAGCCAAGCAGGTGTTCTTTCCTACGAGCAGTACTTC
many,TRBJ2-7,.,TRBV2,CASSSSSEQYF,TGTGCCAGCAGTTCTTCATCCGAGCAGTACTTC
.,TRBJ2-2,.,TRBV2,CASYMGGHTGELFF,TGTGCCAGCTATATGGGGGGTCACACCGGGGAGCTGTTTTTT
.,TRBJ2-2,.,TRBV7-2,CASSQGGRGTGELFF,TGTGCCAGCAGCCAGGGGGGACGGGGCACCGGGGAGCTGTTTTTT
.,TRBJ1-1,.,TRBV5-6,CASSLPVGLEAFF,TGTGCCAGCAGCCTGCCCGTTGGGCTTGAAGCTTTCTTT
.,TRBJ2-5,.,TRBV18,CASSPVPLSGETQYF,TGTGCCAGCTCACCCGTGCCACTCTCTGGGGAGACCCAGTACTTC
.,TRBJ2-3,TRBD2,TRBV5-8,CASSGSGRPDTQYF,TGTGCCAGCAGCGGAAGCGGGAGGCCTGATACGCAGTATTTT
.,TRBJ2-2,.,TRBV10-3,CAISEASSTGELFF,TGTGCCATCAGTGAAGCCAGCTCCACCGGGGAGCTGTTTTTT
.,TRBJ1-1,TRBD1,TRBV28,CASEDRGGGVEAFF,TGTGCCAGCGAAGACCGAGGGGGCGGAGTCGAAGCTTTCTTT
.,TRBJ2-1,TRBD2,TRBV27,CASSRRLAGDNEQFF,TGTGCCAGCAGCCGCCGACTAGCGGGGGACAATGAGCAGTTCTTC
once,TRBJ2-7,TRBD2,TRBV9,CASSVAPAGSGEQYF,TGTGCCAGCAGCGTAGCTCCAGCGGGGTCCGGCGAGCAGTACTTC
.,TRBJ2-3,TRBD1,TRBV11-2,CASSFRGQDTQYF,TGTGCCAGCAGCTTTAGGGGGCAGGATACGCAGTATTTT
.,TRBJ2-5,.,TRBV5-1,CASSLVSSGQETQYF,TGCGCCAGCAGCTTGGTATCGAGCGGCCAAGAGACCCAGTACTTC
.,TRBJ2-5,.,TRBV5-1,CASSSDSVQTQYF,TGCGCCAGCAGCTCGGACAGCGTCCAGACCCAGTACTTC
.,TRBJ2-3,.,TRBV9,CASSPPVGADTQYF,TGTGCCAGCAGCCCTCCCGTTGGTGCAGATACGCAGTATTTT
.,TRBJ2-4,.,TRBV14,CASSLPGRTNIQYF,TGTGCCAGCAGCCTTCCGGGACGGACAAACATTCAGTACTTC
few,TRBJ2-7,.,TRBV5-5,CASSLVVRNYEQYF,TGTGCCAGCAGCTTGGTGGTCCGGAACTACGAGCAGTACTTC
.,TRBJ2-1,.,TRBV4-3,CASSQDRTYYNEQFF,TGCGCCAGCAGCCAAGACCGGACTTACTACAATGAGCAGTTCTTC
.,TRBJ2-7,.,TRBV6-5,CASRPRAAYEQYF,TGTGCCAGCAGGCCGCGGGCGGCCTACGAGCAGTACTTC